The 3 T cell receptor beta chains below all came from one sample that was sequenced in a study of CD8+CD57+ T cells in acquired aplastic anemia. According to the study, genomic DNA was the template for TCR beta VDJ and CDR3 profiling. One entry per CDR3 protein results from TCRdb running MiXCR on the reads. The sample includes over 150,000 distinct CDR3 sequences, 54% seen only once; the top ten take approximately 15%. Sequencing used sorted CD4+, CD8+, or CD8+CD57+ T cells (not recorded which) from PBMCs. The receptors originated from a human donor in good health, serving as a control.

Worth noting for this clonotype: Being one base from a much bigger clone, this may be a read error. CDR3 nucleotide sequence: TGCGCCAGCAGGCGACTGGGGAGCTCCTACGAGCAGTACTTC. This gives the protein CASRRLGSSYEQYF. The chain recombines TRBV5-1 with TRBJ2-7; the D gene is possibly TRBD2 (5 bases). The CDR3 is 14 amino acids. Looked up from germline, CDR1 is SGHRS and CDR2 is YFSETQ. V lost 5 bases, J lost 0 bases, and 12 bases lay in between.

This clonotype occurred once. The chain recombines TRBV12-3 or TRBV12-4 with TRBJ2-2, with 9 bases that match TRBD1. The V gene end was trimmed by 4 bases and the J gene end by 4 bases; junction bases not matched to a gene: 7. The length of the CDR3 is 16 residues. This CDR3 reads CASSYQGQGRTGELFF. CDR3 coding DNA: TGTGCCAGCAGTTATCAGGGACAGGGACGCACCGGGGAGCTGTTTTTT.

This CDR3 reads CASTPAGGTEAFF. CDR3 in DNA: TGTGCCAGCACCCCAGCAGGGGGCACTGAAGCTTTCTTT. This chain connects TRBV7-9 to TRBJ1-1, with 7 bases aligning to TRBD1. Per germline, CDR1 SEHNR and CDR2 FQNEAQ (reference sequence). J was trimmed by 4 bases and V by 7 bases; bases with no gene match: 6. The CDR3 sequence is 13 residues long.